This T cell receptor (beta chain) originates from a study of identical twins. Study-level points and caveats: Twin sharing of out-of-frame TCR alpha was underestimated by models in monozygotic pairs. The abundant beta clonotypes from cord blood had fewer insertions, and memory repertoires had none of this. The degree of excess twin sharing was weaker in beta out-of-frame sequences.

About this clonotype itself: What it recognizes is unknown.

Template switching, a step in the protocol, added a universal primer site, and cDNA carried unique molecular identifiers. Via MiXCR, TCRdb re-called the 5' RACE reads, giving one row per CDR3 protein. The sample consists of approximately 300,000 distinct CDR3 sequences, 7.5% to 9.5% of them appearing once. The CDR3 has 16 residues. V lost 5 bases and J lost 5; bases outside the gene matches: 11. From germline, CDR1 is SGHVS and CDR2 FNYEAQ. These sequences were also reported in another study, on yellow fever vaccine responses in identical twins.

Sequencing was performed on CD8+ T cells sorted from blood. The TCR comes from a woman aged 18 to 35 in good health. The J gene is TRBJ1-4, the V gene TRBV7-6, with 7 bases lining up with TRBD1. CDR3 DNA: TGTGCCAGCAGCGGATTAACCGGGACAGCAAATGAAAAACTGTTTTTT. Protein product: CASSGLTGTANEKLFF.